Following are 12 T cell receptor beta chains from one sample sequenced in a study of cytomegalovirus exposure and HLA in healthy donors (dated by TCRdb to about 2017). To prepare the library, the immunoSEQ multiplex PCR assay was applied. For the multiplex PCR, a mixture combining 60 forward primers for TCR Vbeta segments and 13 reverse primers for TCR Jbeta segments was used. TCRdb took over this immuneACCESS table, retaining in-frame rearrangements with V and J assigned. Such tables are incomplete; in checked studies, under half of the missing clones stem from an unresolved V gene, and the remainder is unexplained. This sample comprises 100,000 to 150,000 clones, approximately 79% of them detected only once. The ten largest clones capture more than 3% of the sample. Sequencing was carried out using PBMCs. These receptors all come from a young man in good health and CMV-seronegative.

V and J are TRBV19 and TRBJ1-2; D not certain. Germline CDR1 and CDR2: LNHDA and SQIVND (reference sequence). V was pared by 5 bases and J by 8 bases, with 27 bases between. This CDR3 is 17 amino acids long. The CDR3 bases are TGTGCCAGTAGTTCCCACGTTAAAGGGAGGGATGCGAAAGGCTACACCTTC. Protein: CASSSHVKGRDAKGYTF.

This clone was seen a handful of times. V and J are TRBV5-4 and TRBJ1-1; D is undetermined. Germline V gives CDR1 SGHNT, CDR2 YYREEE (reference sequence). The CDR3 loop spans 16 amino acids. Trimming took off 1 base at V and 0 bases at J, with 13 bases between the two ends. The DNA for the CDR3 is TGTGCCAGCAGCTTGAAGGCAGCGTACATGAACACTGAAGCTTTCTTT. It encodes CASSLKAAYMNTEAFF.

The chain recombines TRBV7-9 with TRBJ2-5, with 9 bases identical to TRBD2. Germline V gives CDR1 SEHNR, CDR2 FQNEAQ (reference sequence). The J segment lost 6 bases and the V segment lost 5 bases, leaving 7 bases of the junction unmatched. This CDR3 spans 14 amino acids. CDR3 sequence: CASSIPGTSQTQYF. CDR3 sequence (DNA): TGTGCCAGCAGCATACCCGGGACTAGCCAGACCCAGTACTTC. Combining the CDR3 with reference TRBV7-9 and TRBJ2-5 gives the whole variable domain DTGVSQNPRHKITKRGQNVTFRCDPISEHNRLYWYRQTLGQGPEFLTYFQNEAQLEKSRLLSDRFSAERPKGSFSTLEIQRTEQGDSAMYLCASSIPGTSQTQYFGPGTRLLVL.

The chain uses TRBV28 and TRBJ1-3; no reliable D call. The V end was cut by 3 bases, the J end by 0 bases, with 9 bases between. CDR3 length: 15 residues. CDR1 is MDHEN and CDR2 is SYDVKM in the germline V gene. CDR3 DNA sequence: TGTGCCAGCAGTTTGGTGGGGAGCTCTGGAAACACCATATATTTT. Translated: CASSLVGSSGNTIYF.

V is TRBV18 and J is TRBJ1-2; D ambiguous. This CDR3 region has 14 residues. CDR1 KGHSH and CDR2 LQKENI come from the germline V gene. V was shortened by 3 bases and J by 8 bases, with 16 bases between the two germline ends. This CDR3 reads CASSPNPPERGYTF. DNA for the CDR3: TGTGCCAGCTCACCGAACCCTCCCGAACGGGGCTACACCTTC.

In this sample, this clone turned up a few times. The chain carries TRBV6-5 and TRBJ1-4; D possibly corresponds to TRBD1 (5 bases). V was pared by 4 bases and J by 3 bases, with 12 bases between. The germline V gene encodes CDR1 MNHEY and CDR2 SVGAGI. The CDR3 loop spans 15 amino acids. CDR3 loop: CASSSDSRPNEKLFF. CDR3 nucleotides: TGTGCCAGCAGTTCAGACAGCCGCCCTAATGAAAAACTGTTTTTT.

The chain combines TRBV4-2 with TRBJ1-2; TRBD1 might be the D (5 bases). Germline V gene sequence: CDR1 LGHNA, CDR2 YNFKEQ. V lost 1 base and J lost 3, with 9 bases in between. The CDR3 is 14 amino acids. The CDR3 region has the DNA TGTGCCAGCAGCCAAGTGGGGACTCACTATGGCTACACCTTC. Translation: CASSQVGTHYGYTF.

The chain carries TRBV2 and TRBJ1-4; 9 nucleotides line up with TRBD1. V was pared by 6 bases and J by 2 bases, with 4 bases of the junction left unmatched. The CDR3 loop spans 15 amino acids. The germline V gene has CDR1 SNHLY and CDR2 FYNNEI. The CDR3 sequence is CASRRTGGTNEKLFF. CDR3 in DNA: TGTGCCAGCAGACGAACAGGGGGCACTAATGAAAAACTGTTTTTT.

CDR3 DNA: TGTGCCAGCAGTGAGCGGGGGGGCGCAGATACGCAGTATTTT. This gives the protein CASSERGGADTQYF. The chain recombines TRBV6-4 with TRBJ2-3; 9 nucleotides line up with TRBD2. This CDR3 has 14 residues. Germline V CDR1 and CDR2: MRHNA, SNTAGT. The trim removed 3 bases at V and 4 bases at J, leaving 2 bases unmatched.

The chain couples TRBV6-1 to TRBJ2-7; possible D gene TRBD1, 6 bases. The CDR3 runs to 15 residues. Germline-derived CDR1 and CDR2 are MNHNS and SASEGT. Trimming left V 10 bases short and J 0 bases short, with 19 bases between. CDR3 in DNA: TGTGCCACCACAGAGGGACATCAATTCTCCTACGAGCAGTACTTC. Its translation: CATTEGHQFSYEQYF.

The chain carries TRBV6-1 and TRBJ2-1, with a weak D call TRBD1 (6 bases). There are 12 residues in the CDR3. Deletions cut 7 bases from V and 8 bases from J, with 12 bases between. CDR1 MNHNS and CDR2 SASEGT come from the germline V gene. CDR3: CASKQDRDEQFF. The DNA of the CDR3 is TGTGCCAGCAAACAGGACAGAGATGAGCAGTTCTTC.

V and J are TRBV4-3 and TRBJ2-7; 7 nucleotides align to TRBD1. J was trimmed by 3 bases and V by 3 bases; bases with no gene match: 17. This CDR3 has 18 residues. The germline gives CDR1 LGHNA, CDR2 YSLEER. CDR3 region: CASSHSLKPGQIFYEQYF. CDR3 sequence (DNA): TGCGCCAGCAGCCACTCCCTTAAACCGGGACAGATCTTCTACGAGCAGTACTTC.